The sequence of this TCR beta chain was determined in a study of regulatory T cells in long-lasting Graves disease. General study results and limits: TCR diversity was lower in persistent than newly diagnosed Graves' disease.

The CDR3 length is 14 residues. The germline V gene encodes CDR1 SGHTA and CDR2 FQGNSA. Deletions cut 1 base from V and 2 bases from J, with 9 bases between. The sample holds many counts of this clonotype. The antigen remains undetermined. Construction of TCR beta libraries relied on iRepertoire HTBI primers and on Arm-PCR targeting CDR3 regions. TCRdb itself ran the multiplex PCR reads through MiXCR, one entry per CDR3 protein. The table has about 560,000 distinct CDR3 sequences, 15% to 20% seen once. Indicated time point: newly diagnosed GD, antithyroid drugs for less than 3 months. RNA isolated from PBMCs was used to make the TCR library. The same sample was also used in a study of T cells in Graves' hyperthyroidism and ophthalmopathy.

The specimen comprised peripheral blood mononuclear cells (PBMCs), sampled at new diagnosis, from a patient treated with antithyroid drugs. The source is a man in his late teens or twenties with Graves disease. The V and J genes are TRBV7-2 and TRBJ2-7; no definite D call. The CDR3 region is CASSLGPPAYEQYF. For the CDR3, the DNA is TGTGCCAGCAGCTTAGGCCCTCCTGCCTACGAGCAGTACTTC.